These 2 T cell receptor beta chains came from one sample sequenced in a study of human T cells and chemical hapten exposure. TCRdb called the RACE reads again in MiXCR, with one record for every CDR3 protein. This sample carries over 300,000 distinct CDR3 sequences, 4.5% to 5.5% of them seen once, and the ten largest clones take 2.5% to 3%. Sample time point: pre-sensitization, week 0. Treatment meaning: therapeutic diphenylcyclopropenone sensitization with weekly scalp DPC. Sample: whole blood, taken in connection with sensitization to the hapten diphenylcyclopropenone (DPC). These receptors were obtained from a woman aged 45-65 years with alopecia areata. Some clones in this sample may be carry-over from other donors' samples.

This clonotype has a count of ten or more. This rearrangement joins TRBV6-1 to TRBJ2-1, with TRBD2 matching over 7 bases. The V and J ends lost 2 bases and 9 bases, in that order; junction bases with no gene match: 4. CDR1 MNHNS and CDR2 SASEGT come from the germline V gene. This CDR3 has 13 residues. CDR3 in amino acids: CASSEWGGPEQFF. DNA for the CDR3: TGTGCCAGCAGTGAATGGGGAGGGCCTGAGCAGTTCTTC.

This clonotype was found many times. The chain employs TRBV10-1 and TRBJ1-4; TRBD1 might be the D (5 bases). Germline values: CDR1 WNHNN, CDR2 SYGVQD (reference sequence). Between the trimmed V and J ends, which lost 7 bases and 1 base, there was a span of 10 bases. The CDR3 loop spans 14 amino acids. CDR3 sequence: CASNRQLTNEKLFF. CDR3 coding DNA: TGCGCCAGCAATAGACAGCTAACTAATGAAAAACTGTTTTTT.